Listed below are T cell receptor beta chains from one sample, sequenced in a study of OX40 agonist ivuxolimab in advanced cancers. Clones were sequenced by immunoSEQ multiplex PCR, and TCRdb holds only the in-frame ones, with some missing. Of about 68,000 clones listed, about 83% are singletons. The source material was CD4+ or CD8+ T cells sorted from blood, sampled in a trial of the OX40 agonist ivuxolimab. These TCRs come from an adult with an advanced solid tumor such as melanoma, head and neck, liver or kidney cancer. CDR3s include the opening cysteine and the closing phenylalanine or tryptophan. D genes are given only for firm matches. Some rows have no size entry. The others give once, few or many, or a class for an expanded clone.

-	TRBD1	TRBV4-1	TRBJ1-2	CASSQRQGPINYGYTF	TGCGCCAGCAGCCAGAGACAGGGCCCAATTAACTATGGCTACACCTTC
-	-	TRBV15	TRBJ2-1	CATSRDRLLNQQFF	TGTGCCACCAGCAGAGATCGTCTCTTGAATCAGCAGTTCTTC
-	TRBD1	TRBV7-3	TRBJ1-1	CASSVGQGAEAFF	TGTGCCAGCAGCGTCGGACAGGGGGCAGAAGCTTTCTTT
once	-	TRBV7-2	TRBJ2-3	CASSLATSTDTQYF	TGTGCCAGCAGCTTAGCGACAAGCACAGATACGCAGTATTTT
-	-	TRBV6-5	TRBJ1-1	CASRPRVNTEAFF	TGTGCCAGCAGACCCAGGGTGAACACTGAAGCTTTCTTT
once	-	TRBV7-6	TRBJ2-2	CASSRLGINTGELFF	TGTGCCAGCAGCCGACTAGGCATAAACACCGGGGAGCTGTTTTTT
-	-	TRBV11-3	TRBJ2-2	CASSLDFHDTGELFF	TGTGCCAGCAGCTTAGATTTCCACGACACCGGGGAGCTGTTTTTT
-	-	TRBV19	TRBJ2-3	CASSTDTITDTQYF	TGTGCCAGTAGTACAGACACAATCACAGATACGCAGTATTTT
few	-	TRBV10-2	TRBJ1-1	CASTKTDLNTEAFF	TGCGCCAGCACCAAGACAGACCTGAACACTGAAGCTTTCTTT
-	-	TRBV19	TRBJ1-5	CASKRLGGASNQPQHF	TGTGCCAGCAAAAGGCTGGGGGGGGCCAGCAATCAGCCCCAGCATTTT
-	TRBD1	TRBV6-6	TRBJ1-2	CASSSGGNYGYTF	TGTGCCAGCAGCTCAGGGGGCAACTATGGCTACACCTTC
-	-	TRBV6-5	TRBJ2-7	CASSYLPISYEQYF	TGTGCCAGCAGTTACCTCCCAATTTCTTACGAGCAGTACTTC
-	-	TRBV5-1	TRBJ1-1	CASSLATRVPEAFF	TGCGCCAGCAGCTTGGCTACACGAGTTCCTGAAGCTTTCTTT
-	-	TRBV4-3	TRBJ1-2	CASSQGPGGNYGYTF	TGCGCCAGCAGCCAGGGTCCCGGGGGTAACTATGGCTACACCTTC
few	TRBD2	TRBV5-1	TRBJ2-1	CASSSGLAGGVYNEQFF	TGCGCCAGCAGCTCGGGACTAGCGGGGGGAGTTTACAATGAGCAGTTCTTC
-	-	TRBV7-8	TRBJ1-5	CASSLVPGTNQPQHF	TGTGCCAGCAGCTTAGTTCCGGGCACCAATCAGCCCCAGCATTTT
once	TRBD1	TRBV9	TRBJ2-5	CASSSGTGGGETQYF	TGTGCCAGCAGCTCTGGGACAGGGGGCGGGGAGACCCAGTACTTC
once	-	TRBV5-6	TRBJ1-2	CASSLVTQINYGYTF	TGTGCCAGCAGCTTGGTGACCCAGATTAACTATGGCTACACCTTC
-	-	TRBV5-1	TRBJ2-2	CASRQAPETLELFF	TGCGCCAGCAGACAGGCCCCCGAGACGCTGGAGCTGTTTTTT
-	TRBD1	TRBV7-2	TRBJ2-5	CASSMLQGRETQYF	TGTGCCAGCAGCATGCTACAGGGGAGAGAGACCCAGTACTTC
-	-	TRBV5-6	TRBJ2-7	CASSYRGAVGEQYF	TGTGCCAGCAGCTACCGGGGCGCGGTCGGCGAGCAGTACTTC
-	-	TRBV6-5	TRBJ2-1	CASRRQRISYNEQFF	TGTGCCAGCAGGAGACAGCGTATCTCCTACAATGAGCAGTTCTTC
-	TRBD2	TRBV19	TRBJ2-7	CATETGTSASEQYF	TGTGCCACCGAGACCGGGACTAGCGCTAGCGAGCAGTACTTC
-	TRBD1	TRBV6-1	TRBJ1-2	CASSENDRAWIGGYTF	TGTGCCAGCAGCGAAAATGACAGGGCATGGATCGGCGGCTACACCTTC
once	-	TRBV18	TRBJ2-2	CASSPREATPTNTGELFF	TGTGCCAGCTCACCACGGGAAGCCACACCGACTAACACCGGGGAGCTGTTTTTT
-	-	TRBV7-8	TRBJ2-3	CASSLGVFSTDTQYF	TGTGCCAGCAGCTTAGGGGTATTTAGCACAGATACGCAGTATTTT
-	-	TRBV5-5	TRBJ2-5	CASSTGTIQETQYF	TGTGCCAGCAGCACCGGGACCATCCAAGAGACCCAGTACTTC
-	TRBD1	TRBV7-2	TRBJ2-7	CASSQTGVAYEQYF	TGTGCCAGCAGCCAGACAGGGGTAGCGTACGAGCAGTACTTC
-	-	TRBV10-1	TRBJ2-5	CASSELAVGVQETQYF	TGCGCCAGCAGTGAGTTGGCGGTTGGGGTCCAAGAGACCCAGTACTTC
-	-	TRBV11-2	TRBJ2-1	CASSLGGAFYNEQFF	TGTGCCAGCAGCTTAGGAGGGGCCTTCTACAATGAGCAGTTCTTC
-	-	TRBV18	TRBJ1-5	CASSPYSTPWPQHF	TGTGCCAGCTCACCCTACAGTACCCCTTGGCCCCAGCATTTT
-	-	TRBV7-9	TRBJ2-5	CASTIGWETQYF	TGTGCCAGCACGATAGGGTGGGAGACCCAGTACTTC
once	TRBD2	TRBV5-1	TRBJ2-1	CASSSWTSSYNEQFF	TGCGCCAGCAGCTCTTGGACTAGCAGCTACAATGAGCAGTTCTTC
-	TRBD2	TRBV7-2	TRBJ2-7	CASSPAGLARNEQYF	TGTGCCAGCAGCCCGGCGGGACTAGCGAGAAACGAGCAGTACTTC
-	-	TRBV4-3	TRBJ1-2	CASSQDAGLPVGYTF	TGCGCCAGCAGCCAAGACGCGGGCCTTCCCGTGGGCTACACCTTC
-	-	TRBV27	TRBJ1-2	CASSRQASYGYTF	TGTGCCAGCAGTCGACAGGCCTCCTATGGCTACACCTTC
-	-	TRBV6-1	TRBJ1-3	CASARVDTIYF	TGTGCCAGCGCGAGGGTGGACACCATATATTTT
few	TRBD2	TRBV9	TRBJ2-3	CASSVAVLGGGTDTQYF	TGTGCCAGCAGCGTAGCCGTACTCGGGGGGGGCACAGATACGCAGTATTTT
-	-	TRBV6-6	TRBJ1-5	CASSYSAVGPQHF	TGTGCCAGCAGTTACTCCGCGGTCGGGCCCCAGCATTTT
-	TRBD1	TRBV20-1	TRBJ1-1	CSAKDRAAFF	TGCAGTGCGAAGGACAGGGCAGCTTTCTTT
-	TRBD1	TRBV2	TRBJ1-5	CASSRQGAAQPQHF	TGTGCCAGCAGCCGACAGGGGGCGGCTCAGCCCCAGCATTTT
-	-	TRBV19	TRBJ2-5	CASSIDASWTRGPQGVQYF	TGTGCCAGTAGTATCGATGCTAGTTGGACTAGGGGGCCTCAGGGGGTCCAGTACTTC
-	-	TRBV6-5	TRBJ1-3	CASSLALGAGNTIYF	TGTGCCAGCAGCTTAGCACTGGGCGCTGGAAACACCATATATTTT
-	TRBD2	TRBV4-1	TRBJ2-1	CASSPLGRGRGGYNEQFF	TGCGCCAGCAGCCCCCTGGGCAGGGGCCGCGGGGGGTACAATGAGCAGTTCTTC
-	-	TRBV6-5	TRBJ2-7	CASKSDGFSYEQYF	TGTGCCAGCAAATCGGACGGATTCTCCTACGAGCAGTACTTC
-	-	TRBV7-2	TRBJ2-2	CASMPQRAGELFF	TGTGCCAGCATGCCACAGAGGGCCGGGGAGCTGTTTTTT
-	-	TRBV2	TRBJ1-2	CASSVTLSDGYTF	TGTGCCAGCAGTGTTACCTTAAGCGATGGCTACACCTTC
-	-	TRBV5-6	TRBJ2-1	CASSLVLNEQFF	TGTGCCAGCAGCTTGGTCCTAAATGAGCAGTTCTTC
-	-	TRBV4-1	TRBJ2-6	CASSQDLSGAAGANVLTF	TGCGCCAGCAGCCAAGATCTATCGGGGGCGGCTGGGGCCAACGTCCTGACTTTC
-	-	TRBV5-3	TRBJ2-4	CARSLSSTRLAKNIQYF	TGTGCCAGAAGCTTGAGCTCCACACGACTGGCCAAAAACATTCAGTACTTC
-	-	TRBV7-9	TRBJ1-6	CASGLQSSYNSPLHF	TGTGCCAGCGGTCTCCAAAGCTCCTATAATTCACCCCTCCACTTT
once	TRBD1	TRBV6-1	TRBJ2-7	CAVAGTGGRSYEQYF	TGTGCCGTCGCCGGGACAGGGGGCCGGAGCTACGAGCAGTACTTC
-	-	TRBV5-6	TRBJ2-5	CASSLAGVGETQYF	TGTGCCAGCAGCTTGGCCGGGGTAGGGGAGACCCAGTACTTC
-	-	TRBV5-1	TRBJ2-5	CASGSQETQYF	TGCGCCAGCGGGAGCCAAGAGACCCAGTACTTC